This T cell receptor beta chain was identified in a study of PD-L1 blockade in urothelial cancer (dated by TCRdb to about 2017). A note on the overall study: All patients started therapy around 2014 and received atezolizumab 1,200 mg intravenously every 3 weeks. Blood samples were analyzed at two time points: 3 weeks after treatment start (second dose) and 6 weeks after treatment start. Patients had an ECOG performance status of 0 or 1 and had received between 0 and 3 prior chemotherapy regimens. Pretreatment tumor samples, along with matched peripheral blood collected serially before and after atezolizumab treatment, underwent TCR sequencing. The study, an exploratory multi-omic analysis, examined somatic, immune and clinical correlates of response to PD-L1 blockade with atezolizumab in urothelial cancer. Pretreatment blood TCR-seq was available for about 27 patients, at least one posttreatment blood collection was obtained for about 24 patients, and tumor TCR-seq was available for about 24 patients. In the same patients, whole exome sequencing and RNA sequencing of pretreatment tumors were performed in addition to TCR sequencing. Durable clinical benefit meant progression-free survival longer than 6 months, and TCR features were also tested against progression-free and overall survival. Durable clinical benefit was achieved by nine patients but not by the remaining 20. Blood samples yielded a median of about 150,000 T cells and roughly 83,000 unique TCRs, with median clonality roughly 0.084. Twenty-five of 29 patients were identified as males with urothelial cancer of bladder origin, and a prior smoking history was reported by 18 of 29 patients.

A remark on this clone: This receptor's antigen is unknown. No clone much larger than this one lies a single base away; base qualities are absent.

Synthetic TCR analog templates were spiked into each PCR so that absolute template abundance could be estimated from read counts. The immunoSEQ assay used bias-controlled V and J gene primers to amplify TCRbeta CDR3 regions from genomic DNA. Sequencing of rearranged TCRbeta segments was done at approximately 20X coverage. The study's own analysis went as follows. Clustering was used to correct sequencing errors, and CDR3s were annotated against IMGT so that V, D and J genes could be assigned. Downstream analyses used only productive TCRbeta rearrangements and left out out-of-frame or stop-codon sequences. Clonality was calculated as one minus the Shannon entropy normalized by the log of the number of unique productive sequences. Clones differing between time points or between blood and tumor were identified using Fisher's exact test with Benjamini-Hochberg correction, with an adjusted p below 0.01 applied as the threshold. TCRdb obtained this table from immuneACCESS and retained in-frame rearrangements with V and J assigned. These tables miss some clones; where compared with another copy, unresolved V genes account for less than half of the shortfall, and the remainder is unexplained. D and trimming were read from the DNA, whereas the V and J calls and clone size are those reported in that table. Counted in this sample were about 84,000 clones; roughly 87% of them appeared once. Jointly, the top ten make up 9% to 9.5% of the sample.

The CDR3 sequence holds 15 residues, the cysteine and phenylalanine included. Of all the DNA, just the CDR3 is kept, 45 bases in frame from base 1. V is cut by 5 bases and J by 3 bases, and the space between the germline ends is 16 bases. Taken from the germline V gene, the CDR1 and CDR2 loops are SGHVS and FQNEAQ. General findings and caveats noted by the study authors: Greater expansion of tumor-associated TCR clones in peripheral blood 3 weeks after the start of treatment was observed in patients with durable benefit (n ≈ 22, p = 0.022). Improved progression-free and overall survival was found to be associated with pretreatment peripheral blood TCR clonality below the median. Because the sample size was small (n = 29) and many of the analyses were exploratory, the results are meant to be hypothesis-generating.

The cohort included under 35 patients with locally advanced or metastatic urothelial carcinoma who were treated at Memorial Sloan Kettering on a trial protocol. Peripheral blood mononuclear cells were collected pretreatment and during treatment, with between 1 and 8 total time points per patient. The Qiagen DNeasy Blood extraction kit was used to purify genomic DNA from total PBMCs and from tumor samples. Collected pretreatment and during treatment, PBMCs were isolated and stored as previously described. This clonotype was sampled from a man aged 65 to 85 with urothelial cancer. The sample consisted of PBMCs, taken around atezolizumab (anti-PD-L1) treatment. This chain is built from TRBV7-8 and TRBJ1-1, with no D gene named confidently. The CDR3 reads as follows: CASSLRTREDTEAFF. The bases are TGTGCCAGCAGCCTCCGAACAAGGGAGGACACTGAAGCTTTCTTT.